A selection of T cell receptor beta chains follows, all from one sample in a study of T cells in localized non-small cell lung cancer. Using immunoSEQ multiplex PCR, the repertoire was profiled, and TCRdb retains in-frame clones only, with some absent. Of some 130,000 clones listed, roughly 90% were seen once; the top ten hold around 1.8%. Here the sequenced sample was peripheral blood, taken before any cancer treatment. These receptors were obtained from a female donor older than 55 with stage I lung adenocarcinoma. The CDR3 runs from the conserved cysteine through the conserved F or W. A D gene is named only where the DNA matches it firmly. Clone size is given for some rows only: seen once, a few or many times, or a class if the clone is expanded.

clone_size	v_call	d_call	j_call	cdr3_aa	cdr3_nt
.	TRBV6-5	TRBD2	TRBJ2-1	CASSYSTSGRFEQFF	TGTGCCAGCAGTTACTCGACTAGCGGGAGATTTGAGCAGTTCTTC
.	TRBV29-1	.	TRBJ1-3	CSVIGGTASGNTIYF	TGCAGCGTTATCGGGGGTACCGCCTCTGGAAACACCATATATTTT
.	TRBV19	.	TRBJ2-2	CASSLGLSDMYPGELFF	TGTGCCAGTAGTTTAGGTCTCAGTGATATGTACCCCGGGGAGCTGTTTTTT
.	TRBV6-4	.	TRBJ1-1	CASSVHKNTEAFF	TGTGCCAGCAGTGTACACAAGAACACTGAAGCTTTCTTT
few	TRBV29-1	.	TRBJ2-1	CSVSSDSSSYNEQFF	TGCAGCGTTTCTTCTGACTCAAGCTCCTACAATGAGCAGTTCTTC
.	TRBV13	TRBD1	TRBJ2-7	CASSPPTGTGGEQYF	TGTGCCAGCAGCCCACCCACCGGGACAGGGGGCGAGCAGTACTTC
.	TRBV7-9	.	TRBJ2-1	CASSSQRYGGTRNEQFF	TGTGCCAGCAGCTCACAACGCTATGGAGGGACCCGCAATGAGCAGTTCTTC
.	TRBV29-1	.	TRBJ1-1	CSVAGLLNTEAFF	TGCAGCGTAGCGGGACTCCTGAACACTGAAGCTTTCTTT
few	TRBV6-1	TRBD2	TRBJ2-7	CASSAGGWGYEQYF	TGTGCCAGCAGCGCGGGGGGTTGGGGATACGAGCAGTACTTC
.	TRBV30	.	TRBJ1-1	CAWIPMGGTEAFF	TGTGCCTGGATCCCTATGGGGGGTACTGAAGCTTTCTTT
.	TRBV29-1	.	TRBJ1-1	CSVEAYTEAFF	TGCAGCGTTGAAGCATACACTGAAGCTTTCTTT
.	TRBV28	TRBD2	TRBJ2-1	CASSSTGTSAYNEQFF	TGTGCCAGCAGTTCGACCGGGACTAGCGCCTACAATGAGCAGTTCTTC
.	TRBV5-6	.	TRBJ2-2	CASRYSGANTGELFF	TGTGCCAGCAGGTATAGCGGAGCGAACACCGGGGAGCTGTTTTTT
once	TRBV2	.	TRBJ2-4	CASSDQPVKSIQYF	TGTGCCAGCAGTGACCAGCCCGTAAAAAGTATTCAGTACTTC
.	TRBV6-5	.	TRBJ2-3	CASSLRVPTDTQYF	TGTGCCAGCAGTTTAAGAGTCCCCACAGATACGCAGTATTTT
once	TRBV30	.	TRBJ1-5	CAWSMPGARGQPQHF	TGTGCCTGGAGTATGCCTGGGGCAAGAGGGCAGCCCCAGCATTTT
.	TRBV28	.	TRBJ2-1	CASSPRVSYNEQFF	TGTGCCAGCAGCCCTAGGGTCTCATACAATGAGCAGTTCTTC
.	TRBV20-1	.	TRBJ2-7	CSARGLYEQYF	TGCAGTGCTAGAGGGTTGTACGAGCAGTACTTC
.	TRBV6-5	.	TRBJ2-2	CASSRQGSGMGELFF	TGTGCCAGCAGTCGACAGGGTAGCGGGATGGGGGAGCTGTTTTTT
.	TRBV7-7	TRBD1	TRBJ2-1	CASSLGTGVGDEQFF	TGTGCCAGCAGCTTGGGGACAGGGGTAGGCGATGAGCAGTTCTTC
once	TRBV6-4	TRBD2	TRBJ2-1	CASSPNRGRAYEQFF	TGTGCCAGCAGTCCCAATCGCGGGAGGGCCTATGAGCAGTTCTTC
.	TRBV7-2	TRBD2	TRBJ2-5	CASRTSGRAETQYF	TGTGCCAGCAGGACTAGCGGGAGGGCAGAGACCCAGTACTTC
few	TRBV10-2	.	TRBJ1-1	CASSPGGLNTEAFF	TGCGCCAGCAGCCCCGGAGGACTGAACACTGAAGCTTTCTTT
.	TRBV4-1	.	TRBJ1-5	CASSQAVVGNQPQHF	TGCGCCAGCAGCCAAGCAGTGGTTGGCAATCAGCCCCAGCATTTT
.	TRBV28	.	TRBJ2-7	CASRRGAYEQYF	TGTGCCAGCAGAAGAGGGGCCTACGAGCAGTACTTC
.	TRBV7-3	.	TRBJ2-5	CASSRGGVETQYF	TGTGCCAGCAGCCGAGGGGGGGTGGAGACCCAGTACTTC